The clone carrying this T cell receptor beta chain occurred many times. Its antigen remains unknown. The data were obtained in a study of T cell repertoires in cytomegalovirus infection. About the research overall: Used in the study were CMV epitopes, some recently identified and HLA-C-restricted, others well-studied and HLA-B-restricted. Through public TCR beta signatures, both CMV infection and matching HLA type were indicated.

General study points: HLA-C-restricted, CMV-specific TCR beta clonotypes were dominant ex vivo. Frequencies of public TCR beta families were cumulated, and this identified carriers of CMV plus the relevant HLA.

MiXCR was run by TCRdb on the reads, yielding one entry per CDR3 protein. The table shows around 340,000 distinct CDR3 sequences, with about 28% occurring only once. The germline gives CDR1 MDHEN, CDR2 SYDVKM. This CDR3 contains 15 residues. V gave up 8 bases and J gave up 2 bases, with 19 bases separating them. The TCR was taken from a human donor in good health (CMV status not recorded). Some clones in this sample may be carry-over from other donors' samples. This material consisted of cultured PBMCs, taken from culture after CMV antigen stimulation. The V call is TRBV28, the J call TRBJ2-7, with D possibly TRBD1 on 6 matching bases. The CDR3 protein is CASARPTGMTYEQYF. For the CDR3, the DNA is TGTGCCAGCGCACGCCCGACAGGTATGACCTACGAGCAGTACTTC.